Listed here are 12 T cell receptor beta chains from one sample, sequenced in a study of Tregs in tolerant kidney transplant recipients. Here immunoSEQ multiplex PCR was the method, and the copy in TCRdb shows in-frame clones only, minus some. The ten most abundant clones cover about 0.85% of a sample with more than 45,000 clones. This material consisted of CD4+ T cells from blood, taken before the transplant. The receptors originated from a human donor who received a combined kidney and bone marrow transplant.

CDR3 sequence: CASSFTEVVDEQYF. The sequenced CDR3 bases are TGTGCCAGCAGCTTTACAGAAGTGGTGGACGAG. The chain is built from TRBV11-2 and TRBJ2-7; D not certain. Sequencing ends 3 residues short of the CDR3 end; the germline J gene provides the rest. The ends were cut back, 3 bases at V and 5 bases at J, with 14 bases in the middle. The germline gives CDR1 SGHAT, CDR2 FQNNGV. The CDR3 runs 14 residues.

Points on this clone: The missing CDR3 end, 3 residues past where the read stops, is filled in from the germline J gene. This rearrangement joins TRBV2 to TRBJ2-5; TRBD2 aligns across 7 bases. J gave up 4 bases and V 7 bases, and 3 bases lay outside the gene matches. Germline assignment: CDR1 SNHLY and CDR2 FYNNEI. The CDR3 contains 12 residues. The sequenced part of the CDR3 DNA is TGTGCCAGCACGGGGGAGGGAGAGACC. Amino acid sequence: CASTGEGET. The full CDR3 protein is CASTGEGETQYF.

Details on this clone: The read halts 3 residues ahead of the CDR3 end, with the missing end drawn from the germline J gene. This rearrangement joins TRBV20-1 to TRBJ2-4; the D is unclear. Germline CDR1 is DFQATT and CDR2 is SNEGSKA (reference sequence). This CDR3 region has 13 residues. Deletions cut 0 bases from V and 1 base from J, with 4 bases between. The CDR3 spells CSARDHAKNIQYF. The part of the CDR3 DNA that was read is TGCAGTGCTAGAGATCATGCCAAAAACATT.

On this clone: The DNA ends 3 residues before the CDR3 does, and the rest of the CDR3 is filled in from the germline J gene. This rearrangement joins TRBV6-2 or TRBV6-3 to TRBJ2-1; a possible D gene is TRBD2 (5 bases). CDR3 length: 14 residues. V was clipped by 6 bases and J by 0 bases, with 9 bases between them. Germline loops: CDR1 MNHEY, CDR2 SVGEGT. CDR3 protein: CASRSGSSYNEQFF. The sequenced part of the CDR3 DNA is TGTGCCAGCAGAAGCGGAAGCTCCTACAATGAG.

As to this clone: The sequenced fragment ends 3 residues before the CDR3 boundary, so the rest is inferred from the germline J gene. V is TRBV7-9 and J is TRBJ2-3; D remains unclear. Looked up from germline, CDR1 is SEHNR and CDR2 is FQNEAQ (reference sequence). The CDR3 contains 12 residues. Trimming removed 6 bases at V and 4 bases at J, with 8 bases between. The CDR3 bases that were read are TGTGCCAGCAGTCTAATTTCAGATACG. It codes for CASSLISDT. The CDR3, in full, reads CASSLISDTQYF.

Remarks on this clone: The DNA ends 3 residues before the CDR3 does, and the rest of the CDR3 is filled in from the germline J gene. The chain employs TRBV20-1 and TRBJ2-1; 14 bases are shared with TRBD2. Losses at the gene ends were 6 bases for V and 7 bases for J; bases not matched to a gene: 11. This CDR3 has 16 residues. Germline CDR1 reads DFQATT; CDR2 reads SNEGSKA (reference sequence). The chain's CDR3 is CSAPNPRLAGGNEQFF. The covered CDR3 bases are TGCAGTGCCCCCAACCCTCGACTAGCGGGAGGGAATGAG.

Comment on this clone: The CDR3 end lies 3 residues beyond the end of the read and is filled in from the germline J gene. The chain has TRBV5-1 and TRBJ2-7, with D maybe TRBD1 (6 bases). The CDR3 totals 12 residues. Per the germline V gene, CDR1 is SGHRS and CDR2 is YFSETQ. The ends were cut back, 7 bases at V and 2 bases at J, with 10 bases in the middle. CDR3 residues: CASSGQTYEQYF. CDR3 DNA, as far as it was read: TGCGCCAGCTCGGGACAAACCTACGAG.

The covered CDR3 bases are TGTGCCAGCAGTGCCTCGACAGGGGGCAACAACGAG. The encoded protein is CASSASTGGNNE. The complete CDR3 reads CASSASTGGNNEQYF. The chain combines TRBV6-1 with TRBJ2-7; 10 bases align to TRBD1. Read coverage stops 3 residues before the CDR3 terminus; the germline J gene supplies the remainder. The CDR3 has 15 residues. Per the germline V gene, CDR1 is MNHNS and CDR2 is SASEGT. J lost 5 bases, V lost 4 bases, and 8 bases had no gene match.

About this clone: With the read ending 3 residues before the CDR3 end, the germline J gene is used to fill in that end. The chain links TRBV18 to TRBJ2-2; a possible D gene is TRBD1 (5 bases). Trimming cost V 4 bases and J 0 bases, with 18 bases left between them. This CDR3 has 18 amino acids. Germline-derived CDR1 and CDR2 are KGHSH and LQKENI. CDR3 bases read: TGTGCCAGCTCACTCGTTGGGGCTACCGATGCGAACACCGGGGAG. This translates into CASSLVGATDANTGE. The entire CDR3 sequence reads CASSLVGATDANTGELFF.

In the case of this clone: The read finishes 3 residues shy of the CDR3 end, and the germline J gene is used to complete it. This sequence joins TRBV2 and TRBJ1-2; D remains ambiguous. The V end lost 7 bases, the J end lost 6 bases, and 15 bases lay between the germline ends. The CDR3 spans 13 residues. Germline CDR1 and CDR2: SNHLY and FYNNEI. The DNA read from the CDR3 is TGTGCCAGCACCCTGACACCGGATAATGGC. Translated, it gives CASTLTPDNG. The CDR3, in full, reads CASTLTPDNGYTF.

The DNA read from the CDR3 is TGCAGTGCTGGTTTAGCGGGGGGAGGGGATACG. Translated, it gives CSAGLAGGGDT. The whole CDR3 sequence reads CSAGLAGGGDTQYF. V and J are TRBV20-1 and TRBJ2-3; 10 bases are a match to TRBD2. The CDR3 goes on 3 residues after the read ends, and that part is filled in from the germline J gene. Germline CDR1 reads DFQATT; CDR2 reads SNEGSKA (reference sequence). The V segment lost 5 bases and the J segment 6 bases; nucleotides outside the gene matches: 8. CDR3 length: 14 amino acids.

As to this clone: The missing CDR3 end, 3 residues past where the read stops, is filled in from the germline J gene. The chain links TRBV5-1 to TRBJ1-1; no clear D gene. Trimming removed 2 bases at V and 1 base at J, with 9 bases between. CDR3 length: 14 amino acids. Germline values: CDR1 SGHRS, CDR2 YFSETQ. Incomplete CDR3 DNA: TGCGCCAGCAGCTTCGAGGGTAAGAACACTGAA. It is translated as CASSFEGKNTE. The full CDR3 sequence reads CASSFEGKNTEAFF.